What follows are 17 T cell receptor beta chains derived from one specimen sequenced in a study of shared clonotypes between healthy human individuals. Sequencing used immunoSEQ multiplex PCR; TCRdb keeps in-frame clones, though not all of them. The sample consists of fewer than 1.4 million clones, 75% to 80% of them appearing once. The specimen sequenced was memory CD4+ T cells from PBMCs. Subset meaning: CD45RA-negative fraction. These TCRs come from a man in his late teens or twenties in good health. Some clones in this sample may be carry-over from other donors' samples.

This chain's CDR3 is CASSLGERGQGDETQYF. The CDR3 nucleotides are TGTGCCAGCAGCTTAGGAGAAAGGGGACAGGGGGACGAGACCCAGTACTTC. The rearrangement joins TRBV11-1 to TRBJ2-5, with 11 bases fitting TRBD1. The V gene end was trimmed by 1 base and the J gene end by 5 bases; junction bases not matched to a gene: 9. The germline gives CDR1 SGHAT, CDR2 FQDESV (reference sequence). The CDR3 covers 17 residues.

The gene calls are TRBV6-5 and TRBJ2-4; TRBD1 matches at 7 bases. This CDR3 contains 15 residues. The germline CDR1 and CDR2 sequences are MNHEY and SVGAGI. Trimming removed 0 bases from V and 3 bases from J; junction bases left unmatched: 2. The CDR3: CASSYSRTGKNIQYF. DNA of the CDR3: TGTGCCAGCAGTTACTCCCGGACAGGCAAAAACATTCAGTACTTC.

This clone has just a few counts. This chain uses TRBV20-1 with TRBJ2-1; maybe TRBD2 (6 bases). The CDR3 is 10 residues long. The germline V gene encodes CDR1 DFQATT and CDR2 SNEGSKA (reference sequence). V lost 5 bases to trimming and J lost 7 bases, with 6 bases between them. In nucleotides, the CDR3 is TGCAGTGCTGCGGGAAATGAGCAGTTCTTC. This sequence encodes CSAAGNEQFF.

V gene TRBV29-1 combines with J gene TRBJ2-3; 10 nucleotides align to TRBD1. The V segment lost 1 base and the J segment 4 bases; nucleotides outside the gene matches: 5. The CDR3 covers 15 residues. CDR1 is SQVTM, CDR2 ANQGSEA, per germline. This CDR3 reads CSVEARDRGADTQYF. The CDR3 nucleotides are TGCAGCGTTGAAGCCCGGGACAGGGGTGCAGATACGCAGTATTTT.

The J gene is TRBJ1-3, the V gene TRBV28, with D maybe TRBD1 (6 bases). The length of the CDR3 is 17 residues. Trimming stripped 2 bases from V and 4 bases from J, with 18 bases between. Germline CDR1 reads MDHEN; CDR2 reads SYDVKM. The CDR3 DNA reads as TGTGCCAGCAGTTTAGGGGGGAGCGGGGGCGTCGGAAACACCATATATTTT. Protein: CASSLGGSGGVGNTIYF. The whole variable domain, remainder taken from reference TRBV28 and TRBJ1-3, is DVKVTQSSRYLVKRTGEKVFLECVQDMDHENMFWYRQDPGLGLRLIYFSYDVKMKEKGDIPEGYSVSREKKERFSLILESASTNQTSMYLCASSLGGSGGVGNTIYFGEGSWLTVV.

The chain carries TRBV7-3 and TRBJ2-3, with D maybe TRBD1 (6 bases). Trimming shortened V by 3 bases and J by 0 bases, and 7 bases separated the two germline ends. The germline V gene has CDR1 SGHTA and CDR2 FQGTGA. The CDR3 contains 14 residues. This CDR3 is CASSLGASTDTQYF. CDR3 bases: TGTGCCAGCAGCTTGGGGGCTAGCACAGATACGCAGTATTTT.

The chain recombines TRBV10-3 with TRBJ2-3, with a possible D match to TRBD1 (6 bases). V was trimmed by 8 bases and J by 0 bases, leaving 9 bases between them. CDR1 is ENHRY and CDR2 is SYGVKD in the germline V gene. CDR3 length: 13 residues. The DNA for the CDR3 is TGTGCCATCTTAGGACAGAGCACAGATACGCAGTATTTT. This gives the protein CAILGQSTDTQYF.

The J gene is TRBJ2-7, the V gene TRBV28, with D perhaps given as TRBD1 or TRBD2 (5 bases each). V gave up 5 bases and J gave up 4 bases, with 12 bases separating them. Germline CDR1 is MDHEN and CDR2 is SYDVKM. CDR3 length equals 13 residues. CDR3: CASSTGPRYEQYF. The CDR3 DNA follows: TGTGCCAGCAGTACGGGACCGAGGTACGAGCAGTACTTC.

The chain combines TRBV20-1 with TRBJ1-1; D not certain. The CDR3 contains 11 residues. CDR1 and CDR2 from the germline V gene are DFQATT and SNEGSKA (reference sequence). V was cut by 3 bases and J by 7 bases, with 9 bases left in between. The CDR3 region is CSASGEIEAFF. In nucleotides, the CDR3 is TGCAGTGCTAGTGGCGAGATTGAAGCTTTCTTT.

This rearrangement joins TRBV9 to TRBJ2-1, with D tentatively TRBD2 (6 bases). V shed 4 bases and J shed 0 bases, with 17 bases lying between them. Germline CDR1 is SGDLS and CDR2 is YYNGEE. This CDR3 is built from 17 residues. The CDR3 DNA follows: TGTGCCAGCAGCAGACGGGACTTCGGAAGCTCCTACAATGAGCAGTTCTTC. Encoded protein: CASSRRDFGSSYNEQFF.

This clone was picked up many times. This CDR3 reads CASRMQGTYNSPLHF. CDR3 DNA sequence: TGTGCCAGCCGGATGCAGGGAACCTATAATTCACCCCTCCACTTT. The rearrangement joins TRBV28 to TRBJ1-6; tentative D call: TRBD1 (5 bases). The length of the CDR3 is 15 residues. Germline CDR1 MDHEN, CDR2 SYDVKM. Trimming removed 8 bases at V and 2 bases at J, with 13 bases between.

The chain is built from TRBV18 and TRBJ2-1, with D tentatively TRBD2 (7 bases). This CDR3 has 16 amino acids. The V end lost 4 bases, the J end lost 4 bases, and 17 bases lay between the germline ends. The germline gives CDR1 KGHSH, CDR2 LQKENI. This CDR3 is CASSLRGLTTYNEQFF. The CDR3, as DNA: TGTGCCAGCTCACTCAGGGGACTAACGACTTACAATGAGCAGTTCTTC.

V is TRBV7-8 and J is TRBJ1-2, with 9 bases that match TRBD1. CDR1 SGHVS and CDR2 FQNEAQ come from the germline V gene. J lost 5 bases, V lost 3 bases, and 4 bases had no gene match. CDR3 length: 14 amino acids. The CDR3 bases are TGTGCCAGCAGCTTTACAGGGGGCGATTATGGCTACACCTTC. Protein: CASSFTGGDYGYTF.

CDR3 bases: TGCGCCAGCAGACCAAGGGTAGGGGGCGAGCGAGGCGAGCAGTACTTC. This gives the protein CASRPRVGGERGEQYF. The gene calls are TRBV5-1 and TRBJ2-7, with 7 nucleotides matching TRBD1. There are 16 residues in the CDR3. Trimming at V came to 5 bases and at J to 6 bases, leaving 17 bases not matched to a gene. Germline V CDR1 and CDR2: SGHRS, YFSETQ. Full variable domain (rest looked up from reference TRBV5-1 and TRBJ2-7): KAGVTQTPRYLIKTRGQQVTLSCSPISGHRSVSWYQQTPGQGLQFLFEYFSETQRNKGNFPGRFSGRQFSNSRSEMNVSTLELGDSALYLCASRPRVGGERGEQYFGPGTRLTVT.

J is TRBJ1-1 and V is TRBV28; unclear D gene. This CDR3 has 13 amino acids. V gave up 3 bases and J gave up 1 base, with 6 bases separating them. Germline loops: CDR1 MDHEN, CDR2 SYDVKM. CDR3 DNA: TGTGCCAGCAGTTTTGAAGGGAACACTGAAGCTTTCTTT. Amino acid sequence: CASSFEGNTEAFF.

The chain joins TRBV19 to TRBJ1-5; unclear D gene. The germline V gene has CDR1 LNHDA and CDR2 SQIVND (reference sequence). The CDR3 is 12 residues long. The ends were cut back, 5 bases at V and 11 bases at J, with 13 bases in the middle. This CDR3 is CASSDRLGSQHF. CDR3 nucleotides: TGTGCCAGTAGTGACCGATTGGGCTCCCAGCATTTT.

This chain uses TRBV9 with TRBJ2-1; TRBD1 or TRBD2 may be the D gene (6 bases each). Germline-derived CDR1 and CDR2 are SGDLS and YYNGEE. V gave up 2 bases and J gave up 4 bases, with 13 bases separating them. The CDR3 sequence is 15 residues long. The CDR3 bases are TGTGCCAGCAGCGTTGGGGGCGGGAATTACAATGAGCAGTTCTTC. Protein sequence: CASSVGGGNYNEQFF. The entire variable domain, with the rest obtained from reference TRBV9 and TRBJ2-1, is as follows: DSGVTQTPKHLITATGQRVTLRCSPRSGDLSVYWYQQSLDQGLQFLIQYYNGEERAKGNILERFSAQQFPDLHSELNLSSLELGDSALYFCASSVGGGNYNEQFFGPGTRLTVL.